These 13 T cell receptor beta chains share one sample of origin, sequenced in a study of T cells after yellow fever vaccination. In TCRdb, the 5' RACE reads were re-called with MiXCR into one record per CDR3 protein. The sample holds 500,000 to 650,000 distinct CDR3 sequences; roughly 13% are singletons and the top ten take more than 13%. This sample comprised PBMCs, obtained on the day of the yellow fever booster vaccination. The origin of the receptors is a man younger than 40 who received the YFV17D yellow fever vaccine.

The J gene is TRBJ2-1, the V gene TRBV7-8; D uncertain. The CDR3 consists of 13 residues. Looked up from germline, CDR1 is SGHVS and CDR2 is FQNEAQ. With 0 bases removed from V and 6 bases from J, the gap between germline ends came to 6 bases. The CDR3 sequence: CASSLARSNEQFF. CDR3 bases: TGTGCCAGCAGCTTAGCGCGGTCCAATGAGCAGTTCTTC.

The chain employs TRBV14 and TRBJ2-4; TRBD1 is a possible D gene (5 bases). There are 13 residues in the CDR3. Germline CDR1 is SGHDN and CDR2 is FVKESK. Trimming cost V 4 bases and J 7 bases, with 11 bases left between them. The DNA for the CDR3 is TGTGCCAGCAGCCCCGGACCAGGGAACATTCAGTACTTC. Encoded protein: CASSPGPGNIQYF.

This chain joins TRBV5-6 and TRBJ2-7; D remains ambiguous. CDR1 and CDR2 from the germline V gene are SGHDT and YYEEEE. The CDR3 is 14 amino acids. Between the trimmed V and J ends, which lost 0 bases and 0 bases, there was a span of 7 bases. CDR3 nucleotide sequence: TGTGCCAGCAGCTTGGTGCTGGGCTCCTACGAGCAGTACTTC. Residues: CASSLVLGSYEQYF.

The chain employs TRBV6-5 and TRBJ2-7; possible D gene TRBD2, 6 bases. Trimming took 2 bases from V and 6 from J, leaving 14 bases between them. The CDR3 extends over 14 amino acids. Germline V gene sequence: CDR1 MNHEY, CDR2 SVGAGI. The CDR3 reads CASSYIRGAAEQYF. CDR3 sequence (DNA): TGTGCCAGCAGTTACATCCGCGGGGCCGCCGAGCAGTACTTC.

The chain uses TRBV12-3 or TRBV12-4 and TRBJ2-1; 9 bases fit TRBD2. This CDR3 contains 16 residues. The ends lost 7 bases at V and 4 bases at J; junction bases unmatched: 11. The CDR3 DNA follows: TGTGCCAGCACCCCCCCCTGGCTAGCGGGGTACAATGAGCAGTTCTTC. Protein sequence: CASTPPWLAGYNEQFF.

This clonotype was detected only a few times. The rearrangement uses TRBV7-2 and TRBJ2-1; 12 bases are shared with TRBD2. The CDR3 runs to 14 residues. V lost 2 bases and J lost 12; bases outside the gene matches: 5. Germline CDR1 SGHTA, CDR2 FQGNSA. The DNA of the CDR3 is TGTGCCAGCAGCTTAAGACTAGCGGGAGCCGGGCAGTTCTTC. Encoded protein: CASSLRLAGAGQFF.

The chain couples TRBV7-2 to TRBJ2-7; D not resolved. The V gene lost 1 base and the J gene lost 6 bases, with 7 bases spanning the gap. This CDR3 spans 12 amino acids. CDR1 is SGHTA and CDR2 is FQGNSA in the germline V gene. CDR3 nucleotide sequence: TGTGCCAGCAGCTTAGTTTCGCGCGAGCAGTACTTC. This codes for CASSLVSREQYF.

As for this clonotype: Compared with germline, one end of the junction differs, possibly owing to a read error. The V gene is TRBV18, the J gene TRBJ2-5; perhaps TRBD2 as D (6 bases). CDR3 size: 12 residues. Germline CDR1 KGHSH, CDR2 LQKENI. DNA for the CDR3: TGTGCCAGCTCACGATGGGGGGAGACCCTGTACTTC. Amino acid sequence: CASSRWGETLYF.

This sequence joins TRBV20-1 and TRBJ2-5; possibly TRBD2 for D (5 bases). The V end was cut by 2 bases, the J end by 3 bases, with 10 bases between. The CDR3 consists of 13 residues. Germline CDR1 DFQATT, CDR2 SNEGSKA (reference sequence). The CDR3 region is CSARTAAKETQYF. CDR3 coding DNA: TGCAGTGCTAGAACAGCGGCCAAAGAGACCCAGTACTTC.

This clonotype occurred a few times. The chain couples TRBV20-1 to TRBJ2-5, with 7 bases lining up with TRBD2. V lost 6 bases and J lost 5; bases outside the gene matches: 9. The CDR3 extends over 13 amino acids. In germline, CDR1 is DFQATT, CDR2 SNEGSKA (reference sequence). As DNA, the CDR3 is TGCAGTGCACAAGGGGAGGGGCGCGAGACCCAGTACTTC. It specifies CSAQGEGRETQYF.

This clonotype came up a few times. The CDR3, as DNA: TGTGCCAGTAGTTCCATAGCGGGCGGGGAGAATGAGCAGTTCTTC. This translates into CASSSIAGGENEQFF. The V call is TRBV19, the J call TRBJ2-1; the match to TRBD2 covers 7 bases. CDR3 length: 15 residues. Trimming removed 5 bases from V and 7 bases from J; junction bases left unmatched: 11. From germline, CDR1 is LNHDA and CDR2 SQIVND (reference sequence).

Only a few counts were recorded for this clonotype. This sequence joins TRBV28 and TRBJ2-1; a possible D gene is TRBD1 (6 bases). V lost 2 bases to trimming and J lost 7 bases, with 12 bases between them. The germline V gene encodes CDR1 MDHEN and CDR2 SYDVKM. The CDR3 loop spans 14 amino acids. CDR3 residues: CASSLRQAANEQFF. For the CDR3, the DNA is TGTGCCAGCAGTTTACGACAGGCAGCAAATGAGCAGTTCTTC. The full variable domain, completed using reference TRBV28 and TRBJ2-1, is DVKVTQSSRYLVKRTGEKVFLECVQDMDHENMFWYRQDPGLGLRLIYFSYDVKMKEKGDIPEGYSVSREKKERFSLILESASTNQTSMYLCASSLRQAANEQFFGPGTRLTVL.

This clonotype occurred a few times. The chain carries TRBV29-1 and TRBJ2-7, with D possibly TRBD1 on 5 matching bases. Germline CDR1 SQVTM, CDR2 ANQGSEA. V lost 7 bases to trimming and J lost 4 bases, with 14 bases between them. The CDR3 spans 12 residues. This CDR3 is CSGRDSPYEQYF. DNA for the CDR3: TGCAGCGGCCGTGACAGTCCTTACGAGCAGTACTTC.